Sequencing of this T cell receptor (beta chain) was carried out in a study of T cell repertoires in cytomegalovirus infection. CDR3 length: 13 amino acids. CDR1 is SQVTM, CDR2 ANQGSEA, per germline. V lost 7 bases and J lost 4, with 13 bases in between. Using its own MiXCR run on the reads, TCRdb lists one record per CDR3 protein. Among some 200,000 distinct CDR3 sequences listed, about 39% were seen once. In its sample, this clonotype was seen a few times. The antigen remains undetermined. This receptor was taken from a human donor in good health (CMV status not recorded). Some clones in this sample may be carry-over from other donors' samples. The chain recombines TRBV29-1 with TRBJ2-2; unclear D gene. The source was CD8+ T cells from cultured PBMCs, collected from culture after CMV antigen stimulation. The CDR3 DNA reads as TGCAGCGCCGCTGAGGTCCCCACCGGGGAGCTGTTTTTT. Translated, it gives CSAAEVPTGELFF.